These 5 T cell receptor beta chains were all obtained from the same sample, sequenced in a study of PD-1 blockade in classical Hodgkin lymphoma. TCRdb's table, derived via immunoSEQ multiplex PCR, lists solely in-frame clones and lacks some. The sample holds about 7,000 clones, about 60% seen once. Time point meaning: cycle 4 day 1 (C4D1), after less than 7 weeks of nivolumab. All the patients suffered relapse after autologous stem cell transplantation, and brentuximab vedotin exposure differed. The authors enriched CD8+ T cells from thawed PBMCs via magnetic negative selection. The specimen comprised CD8+ T cells from blood, sampled before the fourth cycle of nivolumab. These receptor sequences come from a human donor with classical Hodgkin lymphoma.

Only a few counts were recorded for this clone. V usage is TRBV16 and J usage is TRBJ1-5; a weak D match, TRBD1 (5 bases). Germline V lookup: CDR1 KGHSY, CDR2 FQNENV. This CDR3 has 13 amino acids. Trimming removed 5 bases at V and 6 bases at J, with 11 bases between. CDR3 sequence reads: CASSSDRGQPQHF. The CDR3 DNA is TGTGCCAGCAGCTCCGACAGAGGTCAGCCCCAGCATTTT.

This sequence joins TRBV7-3 and TRBJ2-7, with 9 bases lining up with TRBD1. This CDR3 is 15 amino acids long. CDR1 is SGHTA and CDR2 is FQGTGA in the germline V gene. Trimming cost V 5 bases and J 5 bases; bases outside gene matches: 10. CDR3 coding DNA: TGTGCCAGCAGCCCAGCCGGGACAGGGATCCACGAGCAGTACTTC. This sequence encodes CASSPAGTGIHEQYF.

This clone was seen a few times. The genes are TRBV28 and TRBJ2-7; 9 bases are shared with TRBD1. Germline V gives CDR1 MDHEN, CDR2 SYDVKM. The CDR3 is made up of 15 amino acids. V gave up 5 bases and J gave up 3 bases; unmatched junction bases: 8. CDR3 region: CASSKYRDRVYEQYF. CDR3 nucleotide sequence: TGTGCCAGCAGTAAATACCGGGACAGGGTCTACGAGCAGTACTTC.

The chain links TRBV6-1 to TRBJ2-7, with TRBD1 matching over 7 bases. Trimming cost V 10 bases and J 0 bases; bases outside gene matches: 6. Germline CDR1 is MNHNS and CDR2 is SASEGT. The CDR3 contains 13 residues. CDR3 amino acids: CATVGTDSYEQYF. DNA for the CDR3: TGTGCCACCGTCGGGACAGACTCCTACGAGCAGTACTTC.

V gene TRBV1 combines with J gene TRBJ2-2; the table names TRBD2, a call not compared with the DNA. TRBV1 is reported as a pseudogene. This CDR3 is 12 amino acids long. CDR3 protein: CTSSQGVGELFF. In DNA form, the CDR3 reads TGCACCAGCAGCCAAGGAGTAGGGGAGCTGTTTTTT.